The 24 T cell receptor beta chains below come from one sample, sequenced in a study of T-cell reconstitution after alpha-beta-depleted transplantation in children. Unique molecular identifiers were incorporated during preparation of the TCRbeta library. TCRdb itself ran the PCR reads through MiXCR, one entry per CDR3 protein. This table holds about 440,000 distinct CDR3 sequences, approximately 41% found once. The sample consisted of PBMCs, taken before TCRalphabeta/CD19-depleted stem cell transplant. The receptors here all came from a girl aged 2 to 9 with aplastic anemia, due to receive a stem cell transplant.

This clonotype was seen a handful of times. The chain joins TRBV6-7 to TRBJ2-1, with D perhaps matching TRBD2 (5 bases). TRBV6-7 is an open reading frame, and its role is uncertain. V gave up 4 bases and J gave up 6 bases, with 28 bases separating them. The CDR3 totals 19 residues. The CDR3 reads CASSFLGWRKTGWGNEQFF. The DNA of the CDR3 is TGTGCCAGCAGTTTCTTAGGGTGGAGGAAGACGGGGTGGGGCAATGAGCAGTTCTTC.

This clonotype showed up just a few times. The chain employs TRBV6-1 and TRBJ2-1, with 8 bases fitting TRBD1. The V gene's germline CDR1 is MNHNS and CDR2 SASEGT. The CDR3 length is 14 residues. J was trimmed by 5 bases and V by 5 bases; bases with no gene match: 5. CDR3 nucleotides: TGTGCCAGCAGTCGACGGACAGGGCACAATGAGCAGTTCTTC. It translates to CASSRRTGHNEQFF.

This clonotype was seen at least ten times. V gene TRBV7-2 combines with J gene TRBJ2-3, with 7 bases aligning to TRBD2. CDR1 and CDR2 from the germline V gene are SGHTA and FQGNSA. The V and J ends lost 3 bases and 4 bases, in that order; junction bases with no gene match: 4. CDR3 length: 14 amino acids. The CDR3 here is CASSLGLFADTQYF. The CDR3 DNA reads as TGTGCCAGCAGCTTGGGACTATTCGCAGATACGCAGTATTTT.

J is TRBJ2-5 and V is TRBV10-3; D is possibly TRBD1 or TRBD2 (5 bases each). CDR1 is ENHRY, CDR2 SYGVKD, per germline. Trimming pared 3 bases from V and 4 bases from J, leaving 6 bases between. This CDR3 is 12 amino acids long. The CDR3 DNA reads as TGTGCCATCAGTGACGGGACAGAGACCCAGTACTTC. Protein product: CAISDGTETQYF.

The chain links TRBV20-1 to TRBJ2-5; 7 bases agree with TRBD2. Trimming took 3 bases from V and 1 from J; bases not matched to a gene: 8. Germline CDR1 is DFQATT and CDR2 is SNEGSKA (reference sequence). The CDR3 extends over 15 amino acids. The CDR3 sequence: CSASSLAEIQETQYF. The CDR3 region has the DNA TGCAGTGCTAGTTCTCTAGCGGAGATCCAAGAGACCCAGTACTTC.

J is TRBJ2-7 and V is TRBV18; TRBD1 aligns across 11 bases. This CDR3 region has 17 residues. The germline gives CDR1 KGHSH, CDR2 LQKENI. Trimming took 2 bases from V and 4 from J; bases not matched to a gene: 10. CDR3 residues: CASSPTRDRGFRYEQYF. DNA of the CDR3: TGTGCCAGCTCACCAACCCGGGACAGGGGGTTTCGATACGAGCAGTACTTC.

The CDR3 region has the DNA TGTGCCAGCAGTGCGAGCAGGGGCTTCAACGAGCAGTACTTC. Translating gives CASSASRGFNEQYF. The rearrangement uses TRBV6-1 and TRBJ2-7, with D maybe TRBD1 (6 bases). The germline gives CDR1 MNHNS, CDR2 SASEGT. Trimming took 4 bases from V and 5 from J, leaving 15 bases between them. This CDR3 region has 14 residues.

This clonotype was seen a few times. V is TRBV9 and J is TRBJ2-3; no clear D gene. Per the germline V gene, CDR1 is SGDLS and CDR2 is YYNGEE. V dropped 6 bases and J dropped 6 bases, with 8 bases sitting between them. CDR3 length: 11 residues. The CDR3 DNA follows: TGTGCCAGCAACCTAATGGATACGCAGTATTTT. Translation: CASNLMDTQYF.

This clonotype has just a few counts. This chain connects TRBV12-3 or TRBV12-4 to TRBJ2-4, with a weak D call TRBD2 (7 bases). The CDR3 loop spans 14 amino acids. Trimming pared 3 bases from V and 3 bases from J, leaving 9 bases between. As DNA, the CDR3 is TGTGCCAGCAGTTTCGGGGGGCGCAAAAACATTCAGTACTTC. Protein: CASSFGGRKNIQYF.

The V gene is TRBV5-1, the J gene TRBJ2-1, with 8 bases lining up with TRBD2. The J segment lost 10 bases and the V segment lost 4 bases, leaving 13 bases of the junction unmatched. The CDR3 has 15 amino acids. The germline V gene encodes CDR1 SGHRS and CDR2 YFSETQ. CDR3 loop: CASSLGLGDSREQFF. For the CDR3, the DNA is TGCGCCAGCAGCCTGGGACTAGGGGACTCCCGGGAGCAGTTCTTC.

The chain uses TRBV28 and TRBJ1-4; D is possibly TRBD1 (5 bases). CDR1 MDHEN and CDR2 SYDVKM come from the germline V gene. The CDR3 is 14 amino acids. The V end lost 10 bases, the J end lost 8 bases, and 20 bases lay between the germline ends. CDR3 nucleotides: TGTGCCACCCGTGGGCGGACCCGGGGCGAAAAACTGTTTTTT. This codes for CATRGRTRGEKLFF.

This clonotype was recorded many times. The rearrangement joins TRBV7-2 to TRBJ2-2; a weak D match, TRBD1 (5 bases). There are 15 residues in the CDR3. V dropped 3 bases and J dropped 5 bases, with 13 bases sitting between them. Germline loops: CDR1 SGHTA, CDR2 FQGNSA. CDR3 nucleotide sequence: TGTGCCAGCAGCTTCCGAAGGGGTATGACCGGGGAGCTGTTTTTT. Encoded protein: CASSFRRGMTGELFF.

The CDR3 reads CASSKNRGLRAFF. CDR3 DNA sequence: TGTGCCAGCAGTAAGAACAGGGGGCTACGGGCTTTCTTT. J is TRBJ1-1 and V is TRBV12-3 or TRBV12-4; 9 bases line up with TRBD1. V trimming: 5 bases; J trimming: 11 bases; junction bases outside the gene matches: 9. The CDR3 totals 13 residues.

J is TRBJ1-5 and V is TRBV5-1; TRBD1 is a possible D gene (5 bases). Trimming shortened V by 1 base and J by 7 bases, and 12 bases separated the two germline ends. The CDR3 is made up of 14 amino acids. CDR1 SGHRS and CDR2 YFSETQ come from the germline V gene. In DNA form, the CDR3 reads TGCGCCAGCAGCTTGCTCCAGGGAGGCCAGCCCCAGCATTTT. Translating it yields CASSLLQGGQPQHF.

This clonotype was detected many times. Its ends do not fully match the called genes, so a read error is possible. The chain links TRBV7-2 to TRBJ2-1; D is ambiguous. The CDR3 spans 13 residues. Germline CDR1 SGHTA, CDR2 FQGNSA. The CDR3 loop reads CASSLGLGNEQFF. The DNA for the CDR3 is TGTGCCAGCAGTTTAGGGTTAGGGAATGAGCAGTTCTTC.

This rearrangement joins TRBV7-9 to TRBJ1-1; D may be TRBD1 (5 bases). Germline CDR1 SEHNR, CDR2 FQNEAQ (reference sequence). The CDR3 covers 15 residues. V was cut by 4 bases and J by 0 bases, with 12 bases left in between. CDR3 region: CASSSPWDVNTEAFF. The CDR3 DNA sequence: TGTGCCAGCAGCTCCCCCTGGGACGTGAACACTGAAGCTTTCTTT.

This clonotype turned up a few times. The chain has TRBV15 and TRBJ1-1, with TRBD1 matching 8 bases. CDR1 is LNHNV, CDR2 YYDKDF, per germline (reference sequence). V lost 4 bases, J lost 1 base, and 5 bases stayed unmatched. The CDR3 sequence is 15 residues long. CDR3 bases: TGTGCCACCAGCACTCCCGGGACAGGGAACACTGAAGCTTTCTTT. Protein product: CATSTPGTGNTEAFF. Filled out from reference TRBV15 and TRBJ1-1, the complete variable domain reads DAMVIQNPRYQVTQFGKPVTLSCSQTLNHNVMYWYQQKSSQAPKLLFHYYDKDFNNEADTPDNFQSRRPNTSFCFLDIRSPGLGDTAMYLCATSTPGTGNTEAFFGQGTRLTVV.

J is TRBJ1-1 and V is TRBV18; no definite D call. The CDR3 loop spans 15 amino acids. CDR1 is KGHSH and CDR2 is LQKENI in the germline V gene. Trimming left V 0 bases short and J 2 bases short, with 10 bases between. The CDR3 spells CASSPPTAANTEAFF. For the CDR3, the DNA is TGTGCCAGCTCACCACCAACAGCAGCAAACACTGAAGCTTTCTTT.

This clonotype was seen many times. CDR3 sequence (DNA): TGCGCCAGCAGCTTGGCCGACGGTTTGGGCACTGAAGCTTTCTTT. Amino acid sequence: CASSLADGLGTEAFF. V gene TRBV5-1 combines with J gene TRBJ1-1; no clear D gene. CDR3 length equals 15 residues. The germline V and J ends were trimmed by 0 bases and 4 bases, with 13 bases remaining between them. Germline CDR1 SGHRS, CDR2 YFSETQ.

The V call is TRBV4-2, the J call TRBJ2-5; perhaps TRBD1 as D (6 bases). Germline values: CDR1 LGHNA, CDR2 YNFKEQ. This CDR3 region has 14 residues. The V end was cut by 0 bases, the J end by 2 bases, with 7 bases between. The CDR3 region has the DNA TGTGCCAGCAGCCAAGATGACAGGCAAGAGACCCAGTACTTC. Its translation is CASSQDDRQETQYF.

This clonotype was found a few times. V usage is TRBV10-3 and J usage is TRBJ2-1; D tentatively reads TRBD1 or TRBD2 (5 bases each). The V gene lost 4 bases and the J gene lost 0 bases, with 10 bases spanning the gap. The CDR3 loop spans 15 amino acids. CDR1 is ENHRY and CDR2 is SYGVKD in the germline V gene. CDR3 sequence (DNA): TGTGCCATCAGTGGAAGGGACGCCTCCTACAATGAGCAGTTCTTC. It translates to CAISGRDASYNEQFF.

This clonotype was observed a few times. V gene TRBV20-1 combines with J gene TRBJ2-5; 8 bases are a match to TRBD2. Germline-derived CDR1 and CDR2 are DFQATT and SNEGSKA (reference sequence). The CDR3 spans 14 residues. J gave up 7 bases and V 0 bases, and 7 bases lay outside the gene matches. CDR3 region: CSARDPGGLRTQYF. CDR3 coding DNA: TGCAGTGCTAGAGATCCGGGGGGGCTACGGACCCAGTACTTC.

This chain uses TRBV19 with TRBJ2-1; 9 bases align to TRBD2. V dropped 10 bases and J dropped 4; count of bases not matched to a gene: 5. The CDR3 spans 13 residues. Germline V gene sequence: CDR1 LNHDA, CDR2 SQIVND (reference sequence). The CDR3 protein is CATWTSVYNEQFF. The CDR3 DNA reads as TGTGCCACCTGGACTAGCGTTTACAATGAGCAGTTCTTC.

The V call is TRBV12-3 or TRBV12-4, the J call TRBJ2-2, with 8 bases fitting TRBD2. Trimming removed 6 bases from V and 1 base from J; junction bases left unmatched: 13. The CDR3 is 18 residues long. CDR3 bases: TGTGCCAGCAGCCGACAGAGGGTAGCGGGATGGAACACCGGGGAGCTGTTTTTT. Its protein product is CASSRQRVAGWNTGELFF.